These 20 T cell receptor beta chains share one sample of origin, sequenced in a study of CDR3 diversity in severe acne (dated by TCRdb to between 2018 and 2021). Receptors were amplified or captured by PCR. The instrument was an Illumina HiSeq 2000. TCRdb's own reprocessing of the public reads used fastp at Q25 and MiXCR and kept productive beta chains. All rows with the same CDR3 protein become a single entry with the most common DNA and genes. The sample table shows 79,000 or so distinct CDR3 sequences, and around 50% are seen once. The ten largest make up about 9.9% of the sample. Sequencing input: blood. These receptors originate from a male donor with severe acne vulgaris.

This clonotype has only a few counts. CDR3 in DNA: TGTGCCAGCAACAAAGAAAAGAGGGCGGGGGGTTTCTATGGCTACACCTTC. Its protein is CASNKEKRAGGFYGYTF. V is TRBV14 and J is TRBJ1-2; a possible D gene is TRBD1 (5 bases). Germline CDR1 reads SGHDN; CDR2 reads FVKESK. The CDR3 runs 17 residues. Deletions cut 7 bases from V and 4 bases from J, with 25 bases between.

On this clonotype: At one of its ends the junction is not consistent with the germline gene, which may arise from a read error. The chain couples TRBV2 to TRBJ2-2; D is uncertain. The CDR3 totals 15 residues. Germline V gene sequence: CDR1 SNHLY, CDR2 FYNNEI. Here the CDR3 reads CGSSGMAANTGELFF. CDR3 sequence (DNA): TGTGGCAGCAGTGGAATGGCCGCGAACACCGGGGAGCTGTTTTTT. The whole variable domain, filled in from reference TRBV2 and TRBJ2-2, reads EPEVTQTPSHQVTQMGQEVILRCVPISNHLYFYWYRQILGQKVEFLVSFYNNEISEKSEIFDDQFSVERPDGSNFTLKIRSTKLEDSAMYFCGSSGMAANTGELFFGEGSRLTVL.

The chain couples TRBV2 to TRBJ2-7; no definite D call. The CDR3 covers 13 residues. Germline V gene sequence: CDR1 SNHLY, CDR2 FYNNEI. CDR3 region: CATGPVYSYEQYF. CDR3 bases: TGTGCGACCGGACCAGTTTATTCCTACGAGCAGTACTTC.

This clonotype appeared many times. The rearrangement links TRBV5-1 to TRBJ1-1; 7 nucleotides agree with TRBD1. Losses at the gene ends were 4 bases for V and 0 bases for J; bases not matched to a gene: 3. CDR3 length: 14 residues. Germline V CDR1 and CDR2: SGHRS, YFSETQ. CDR3 amino acids: CASSRGQLNTEAFF. CDR3 DNA: TGCGCCAGCAGCAGGGGACAGCTGAACACTGAAGCTTTCTTT.

The table lists this clonotype with many counts. The chain combines TRBV4-2 with TRBJ2-7, with 13 positions matching TRBD2. J lost 4 bases, V lost 8 bases, and 5 bases had no gene match. The CDR3 sequence is 14 residues long. Per the germline V gene, CDR1 is LGHNA and CDR2 is YNFKEQ. The CDR3 spells CASPQLAGGYEQYV. The CDR3 nucleotides read TGTGCCAGCCCCCAACTAGCGGGAGGGTACGAGCAGTACGTC.

The chain couples TRBV6-5 to TRBJ1-1; D might be TRBD1 (6 bases). Deletions cut 5 bases from V and 1 base from J, with 14 bases between. CDR1 and CDR2 from the germline V gene are MNHEY and SVGAGI. The CDR3 loop spans 15 amino acids. The CDR3 reads CASSRQALANTEAFF. DNA for the CDR3: TGTGCCAGCAGTCGACAGGCCCTTGCGAACACTGAAGCTTTCTTT.

This sequence joins TRBV10-3 and TRBJ2-6; 8 bases line up with TRBD1. The CDR3 is 16 residues long. V was clipped by 10 bases and J by 0 bases; unmatched bases: 8. In germline, CDR1 is ENHRY, CDR2 SYGVKD. The CDR3 nucleotides are TGTGCCACGGCGGGACAGGCAAGCTCTGGGGCCAACGTCCTGACTTTC. Its protein is CATAGQASSGANVLTF.

The chain is built from TRBV20-1 and TRBJ2-1, with 9 bases aligning to TRBD1. Germline V gene data show CDR1 as DFQATT and CDR2 as SNEGSKA (reference sequence). The CDR3 totals 16 residues. Trimming took 6 bases from V and 6 from J; bases not matched to a gene: 15. CDR3 nucleotides: TGCAGTGCCAGCAGTGACGGGGACAGGGTTCTCAATGAGCAGTTCTTC. It yields the protein CSASSDGDRVLNEQFF.

This clonotype was found a few times. This sequence joins TRBV19 and TRBJ2-3, with 14 bases matching TRBD2. Germline values: CDR1 LNHDA, CDR2 SQIVND (reference sequence). The CDR3 loop spans 20 amino acids. The V and J ends lost 5 bases and 0 bases, in that order; junction bases with no gene match: 13. The CDR3: CASSVGTSGGEVASTDTQYF. CDR3 in DNA: TGTGCCAGTAGTGTTGGGACTAGCGGGGGTGAGGTTGCTAGCACAGATACGCAGTATTTT.

The J gene is TRBJ1-1, the V gene TRBV7-3; 10 bases are shared with TRBD1. The CDR3 loop spans 15 amino acids. V gave up 10 bases and J gave up 1 base; unmatched junction bases: 9. Germline V gene lookup returns CDR1 SGHTA and CDR2 FQGTGA. The CDR3 sequence: CAIRRTGGSNTEAFF. The DNA for the CDR3 is TGTGCCATCAGAAGGACAGGGGGATCGAACACTGAAGCTTTCTTT.

A note on this clonotype: An end of the junction does not agree with germline; a read error may underlie this. The chain couples TRBV28 to TRBJ1-6; tentative D call: TRBD1 (5 bases). The CDR3 has 14 residues. Germline CDR1 is MDHEN and CDR2 is SYDVKM. Here the CDR3 DNA reads TGTGCCAGCACGGGACCGACCGATAATCCACCCCTCCACTTT. This codes for CASTGPTDNPPLHF.

This clonotype occurred a few times. The V call is TRBV4-2, the J call TRBJ2-7, with unresolved D. Per germline, CDR1 LGHNA and CDR2 YNFKEQ. The CDR3 runs 14 residues. V lost 1 base and J lost 3, with 10 bases in between. CDR3 residues: CASSQVGLNYEQYF. In DNA form, the CDR3 reads TGTGCCAGCAGCCAAGTAGGCCTAAACTACGAGCAGTACTTC.

Details on this clonotype: One junction end disagrees with the germline gene, perhaps due to a read error. The V and J genes are TRBV5-1 and TRBJ1-1, with D possibly being TRBD1 (6 bases). CDR1 and CDR2 from the germline V gene are SGHRS and YFSETQ. The CDR3 loop spans 13 amino acids. This chain's CDR3 is CASRVSGDTEALF. The CDR3 bases are TGCGCTAGCAGGGTTAGCGGGGACACTGAAGCTCTCTTT.

The rearrangement uses TRBV20-1 and TRBJ2-7, with TRBD2 as a possible D gene (5 bases). CDR1 and CDR2 (germline): DFQATT, SNEGSKA (reference sequence). V gave up 4 bases and J gave up 1 base, with 11 bases separating them. The CDR3 consists of 13 residues. In DNA, the CDR3 is TGCAGTGCTATCGGACTGGAGTCCTACGAGCAGTACGTC. It is translated as CSAIGLESYEQYV.

By sample share, this clonotype is medium-sized. This sequence joins TRBV29-1 and TRBJ2-1; 7 nucleotides agree with TRBD1. CDR1 and CDR2 from the germline V gene are SQVTM and ANQGSEA. CDR3 size: 15 residues. V trimming: 7 bases; J trimming: 1 base; junction bases outside the gene matches: 10. The CDR3 here is CSAKTPGQSYNEQFF. CDR3 nucleotide sequence: TGCAGCGCCAAGACCCCGGGACAGTCCTACAATGAGCAGTTCTTC.

This rearrangement joins TRBV7-3 to TRBJ1-6; D is possibly TRBD1 (5 bases). The germline gives CDR1 SGHTA, CDR2 FQGTGA. The CDR3 length is 15 residues. V dropped 2 bases and J dropped 6 bases, with 11 bases sitting between them. DNA of the CDR3: TGTGCCAGCAGCTTAGGGGAGGGGACTAATTCACCCCTCCACTTT. This encodes CASSLGEGTNSPLHF.

V gene TRBV2 combines with J gene TRBJ1-1; weak D call: TRBD1 (6 bases). Germline lookup yields CDR1 SNHLY and CDR2 FYNNEI. This CDR3 region has 15 residues. V dropped 0 bases and J dropped 2 bases, with 10 bases sitting between them. In DNA form, the CDR3 reads TGTGCCAGCAGTGAAGCGCAGGGGACTAACACTGAAGCTTTCTTT. Its translation: CASSEAQGTNTEAFF.

The gene calls are TRBV10-2 and TRBJ2-7; 7 bases agree with TRBD1. Per the germline V gene, CDR1 is WSHSY and CDR2 is SAAADI. The V and J ends lost 4 bases and 2 bases, in that order; junction bases with no gene match: 5. The CDR3 has 14 amino acids. The CDR3 DNA is TGCGCCAGCAGTGTAGGGGGCCCCCCCTACGAGCAGTACTTC. This codes for CASSVGGPPYEQYF.

The chain carries TRBV15 and TRBJ2-5, with 8 bases matching TRBD2. This CDR3 is built from 14 residues. V lost 1 base and J lost 9; bases outside the gene matches: 7. Germline CDR1 and CDR2: LNHNV and YYDKDF (reference sequence). The CDR3 DNA sequence: TGTGCCACCAGCAGAGGGGAGATTAGCGGGGCCCAGTACTTC. It is translated as CATSRGEISGAQYF.

Ten or more counts support this clonotype. The V and J genes are TRBV24-1 and TRBJ2-7; 7 bases match TRBD1. CDR1 is KGHDR, CDR2 SFDVKD, per germline. This CDR3 has 16 amino acids. V lost 0 bases to trimming and J lost 4 bases; unmatched junction nucleotides: 8. For the CDR3, the DNA is TGTGCCACCAGTGATTTGCCTACAGGGGCAGGGTACGAGCAGTACTTC. This encodes CATSDLPTGAGYEQYF.